Described below is a single T cell receptor beta chain sequence and its context. V was trimmed by 4 bases and J by 1 base, leaving 10 bases between them. The CDR3 loop spans 14 amino acids. Germline V gene lookup returns CDR1 SGHTA and CDR2 FQGNSA. Participant-reported clinical history was the basis for cohort assignment. The entry originates in a study of blood T cell repertoires in COVID-19. Only in-frame clones appear in the TCRdb table, and some are missing; sequencing was by immunoSEQ multiplex PCR. The top ten hold 15% to 20% of the sample, which has fewer than 200,000 clones, around 80% seen once.

The specimen sequenced was PBMCs or T cells enriched from blood (not recorded which). The chain is built from TRBV7-2 and TRBJ2-5, with no clear D. The TCR sequence derives from a woman aged 45-65 years who had recovered from COVID-19. CDR3 sequence: CASSSNAGQETQYF. The CDR3 DNA is TGTGCCAGCAGCTCCAATGCCGGCCAAGAGACCCAGTACTTC.